These 7 T cell receptor beta chains were all obtained from the same sample, sequenced in a study of CD8 T cells in ankylosing spondylitis. Study findings and constraints: The study identified a TCR beta motif of eight highly homologous variants that appeared characteristic of ankylosing spondylitis blood.

The antigens of these receptors remain unknown. TCRdb fed the 5' RACE reads into MiXCR, producing one record per CDR3 protein. Altogether hundreds of thousands of distinct CDR3 sequences are present, approximately 12% being singletons, with the ten largest covering more than 0.5%. Sequences were obtained from blood, either unsorted or a sorted T cell fraction (not recorded which). These receptors came from a male donor with ankylosing spondylitis.

The chain recombines TRBV15 with TRBJ1-1, with D unresolved. The ends were cut back, 0 bases at V and 2 bases at J, with 4 bases in the middle. Per germline, CDR1 LNHNV and CDR2 YYDKDF (reference sequence). The CDR3 extends over 13 amino acids. CDR3 sequence (DNA): TGTGCCACCAGCAGAGATCATAACACTGAAGCTTTCTTT. Protein: CATSRDHNTEAFF.

There are a few counts of this clonotype. V is TRBV5-1 and J is TRBJ2-7, with D possibly TRBD1 on 7 matching bases. The CDR3 contains 14 residues. V was pared by 3 bases and J by 5 bases, with 15 bases between. The V gene's germline CDR1 is SGHRS and CDR2 YFSETQ. CDR3 in DNA: TGCGCCAGCAGCTCAGGACAGGAGGGGAACGAGCAGTACTTC. Encoded protein: CASSSGQEGNEQYF.

In this sample, this clonotype turned up a few times. The J gene is TRBJ1-4, the V gene TRBV5-1; D remains ambiguous. The CDR3 loop spans 16 amino acids. V lost 0 bases, J lost 6 bases, and 15 bases lay in between. The germline gives CDR1 SGHRS, CDR2 YFSETQ. In nucleotides, the CDR3 is TGCGCCAGCAGCTTGGCGGGGATGGCGGAAGATGAAAAACTGTTTTTT. Translation gives CASSLAGMAEDEKLFF.

This clonotype was seen a handful of times. The chain uses TRBV11-2 and TRBJ2-5; a weak D match, TRBD1 (5 bases). Germline V CDR1 and CDR2: SGHAT, FQNNGV. V was pared by 4 bases and J by 2 bases, with 20 bases between. The CDR3 totals 17 residues. CDR3: CASSSPNRQGLQETQYF. Here the CDR3 DNA reads TGTGCCAGCAGCTCACCTAATCGGCAGGGCCTACAAGAGACCCAGTACTTC.

The genes are TRBV6-1 and TRBJ2-5, with TRBD2 identical over 8 bases. The CDR3 is 15 amino acids. Losses at the gene ends were 10 bases for V and 5 bases for J; bases not matched to a gene: 15. Germline values: CDR1 MNHNS, CDR2 SASEGT. CDR3 bases: TGTGCCACCTCGGGGGGGAAGCCAGTTTCGGAGACCCAGTACTTC. It yields the protein CATSGGKPVSETQYF.

The J gene is TRBJ1-2, the V gene TRBV20-1, with 8 bases identical to TRBD1. The J segment lost 7 bases and the V segment lost 5 bases, leaving 3 bases of the junction unmatched. There are 11 residues in the CDR3. Looked up from germline, CDR1 is DFQATT and CDR2 is SNEGSKA (reference sequence). In DNA form, the CDR3 reads TGCAGTGCTCGACAGGGGAGTGGCTACACCTTC. Translating gives CSARQGSGYTF.

V gene TRBV4-2 combines with J gene TRBJ1-2; D remains unclear. This CDR3 is built from 14 residues. Germline V gene sequence: CDR1 LGHNA, CDR2 YNFKEQ. V lost 1 base, J lost 4 bases, and 10 bases lay in between. This CDR3 is CASSQGGMRYGYTF. CDR3 nucleotide sequence: TGTGCCAGCAGCCAAGGAGGGATGCGCTATGGCTACACCTTC.